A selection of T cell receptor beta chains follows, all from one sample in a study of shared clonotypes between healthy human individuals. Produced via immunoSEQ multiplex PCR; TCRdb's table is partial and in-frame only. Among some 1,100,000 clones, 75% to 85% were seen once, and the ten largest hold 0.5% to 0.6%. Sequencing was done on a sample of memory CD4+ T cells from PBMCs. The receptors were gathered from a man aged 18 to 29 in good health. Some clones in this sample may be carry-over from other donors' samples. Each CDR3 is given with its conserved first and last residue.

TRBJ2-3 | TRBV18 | CASSPNRADTQYF
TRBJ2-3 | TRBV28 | CASSSTGQGTDTQYF
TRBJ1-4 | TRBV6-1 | CASLPGTDNEKLFF
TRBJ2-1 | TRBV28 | CASTTRWASSYNEQFF
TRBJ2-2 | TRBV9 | CASSVLDGTPGELFF
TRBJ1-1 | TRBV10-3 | CAISGGGPVEAFF
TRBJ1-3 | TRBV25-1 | CASSGGSKAGNTIYF
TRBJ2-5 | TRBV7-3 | CASSLTLKETQYF
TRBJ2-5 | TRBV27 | CASSPLGVGAQYF
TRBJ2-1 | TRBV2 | CASFLPGTGWGEQFF
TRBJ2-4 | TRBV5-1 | CASSSGQAENIQYF
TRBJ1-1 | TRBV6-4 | CASSDSTVNRSWNTEAFF
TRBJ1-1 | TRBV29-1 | CSHQGLAEAFF
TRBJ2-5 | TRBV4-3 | CASSPHRGGETQYF
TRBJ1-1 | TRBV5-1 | CASSLATGGDTEAFF
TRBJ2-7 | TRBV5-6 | CASSVDRSAYEQYF
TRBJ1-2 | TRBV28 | CASKIIEGQDNYGYTF
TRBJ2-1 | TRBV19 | CASSMGGSYNEQFF
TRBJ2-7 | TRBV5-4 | CASSLRTGGDEQYF
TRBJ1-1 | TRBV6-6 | CASSVDTGGTEAFF
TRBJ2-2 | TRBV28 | CASSFWETGELFF
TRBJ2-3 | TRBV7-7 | CASSLGTSTDTQYF
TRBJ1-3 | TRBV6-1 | CASTGRTLGGNTIYF
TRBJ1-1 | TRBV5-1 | CASSPTGSEAFF
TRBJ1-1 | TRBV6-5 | CASSYREGNTEAFF
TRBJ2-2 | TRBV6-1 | CASSDRSLNTGELFF
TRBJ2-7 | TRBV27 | CASSFRQGQKGIMEQYF
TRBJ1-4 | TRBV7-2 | CASSISGSNEKLFF
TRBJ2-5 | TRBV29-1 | CSVAGQGAVKETQYF
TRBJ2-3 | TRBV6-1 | CASSHRGPSTDTQYF
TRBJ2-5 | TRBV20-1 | CSAPHPETQYF
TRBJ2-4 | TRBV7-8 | CASSLARTGPIAKNIQYF